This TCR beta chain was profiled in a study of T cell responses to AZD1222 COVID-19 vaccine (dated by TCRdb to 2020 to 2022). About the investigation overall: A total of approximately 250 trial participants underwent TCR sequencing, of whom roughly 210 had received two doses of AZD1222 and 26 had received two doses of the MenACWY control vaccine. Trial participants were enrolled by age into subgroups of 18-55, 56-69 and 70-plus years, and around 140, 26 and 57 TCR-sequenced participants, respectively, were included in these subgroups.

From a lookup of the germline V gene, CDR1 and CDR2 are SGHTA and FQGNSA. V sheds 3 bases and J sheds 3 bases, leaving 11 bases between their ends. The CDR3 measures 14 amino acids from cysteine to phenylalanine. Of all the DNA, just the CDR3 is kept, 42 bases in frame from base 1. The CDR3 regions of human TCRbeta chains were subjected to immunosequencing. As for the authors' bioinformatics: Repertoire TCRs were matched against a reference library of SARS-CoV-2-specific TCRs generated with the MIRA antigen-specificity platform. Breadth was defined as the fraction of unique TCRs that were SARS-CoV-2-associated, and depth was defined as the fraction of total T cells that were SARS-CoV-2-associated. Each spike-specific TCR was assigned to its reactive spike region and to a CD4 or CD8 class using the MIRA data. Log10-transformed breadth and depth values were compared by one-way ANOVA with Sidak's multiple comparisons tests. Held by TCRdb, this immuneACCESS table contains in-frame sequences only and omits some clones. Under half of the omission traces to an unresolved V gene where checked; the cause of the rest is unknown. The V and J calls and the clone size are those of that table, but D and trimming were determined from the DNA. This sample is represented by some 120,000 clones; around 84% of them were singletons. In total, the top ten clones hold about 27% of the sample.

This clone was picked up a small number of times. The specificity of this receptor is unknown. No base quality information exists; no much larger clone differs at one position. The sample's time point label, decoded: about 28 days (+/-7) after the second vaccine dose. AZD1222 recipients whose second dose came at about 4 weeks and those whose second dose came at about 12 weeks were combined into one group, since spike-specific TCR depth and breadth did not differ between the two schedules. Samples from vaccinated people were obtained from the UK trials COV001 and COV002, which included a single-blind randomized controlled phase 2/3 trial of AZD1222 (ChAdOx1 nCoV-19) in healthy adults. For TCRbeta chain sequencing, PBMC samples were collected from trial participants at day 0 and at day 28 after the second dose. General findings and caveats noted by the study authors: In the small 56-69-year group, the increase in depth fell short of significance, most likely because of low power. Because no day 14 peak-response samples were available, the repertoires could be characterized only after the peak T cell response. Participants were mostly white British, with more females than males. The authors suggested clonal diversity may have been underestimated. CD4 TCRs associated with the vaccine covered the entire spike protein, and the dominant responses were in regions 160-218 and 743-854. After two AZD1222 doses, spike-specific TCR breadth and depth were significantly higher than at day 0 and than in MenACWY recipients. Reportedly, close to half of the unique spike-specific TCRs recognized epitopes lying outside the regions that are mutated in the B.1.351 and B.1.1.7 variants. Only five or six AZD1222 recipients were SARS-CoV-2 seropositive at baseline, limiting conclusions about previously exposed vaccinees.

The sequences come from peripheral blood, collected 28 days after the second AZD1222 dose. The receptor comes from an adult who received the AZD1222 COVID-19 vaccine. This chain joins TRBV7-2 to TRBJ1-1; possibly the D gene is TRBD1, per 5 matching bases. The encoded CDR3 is CASSFTGSDTEAFF. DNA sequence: TGTGCCAGCAGCTTTACAGGTTCTGACACTGAAGCTTTCTTT.